This is a list of T cell receptor beta chains from one sample in a study of shared T cell receptors in the human thymus. The table came from immunoSEQ multiplex PCR; TCRdb's copy has only in-frame clones and leaves some out. The sample shows about 380,000 clones, 95% of them seen only once. Sequencing input: thymocytes. These receptor sequences come from a human donor. The CDR3 runs from the conserved cysteine through the conserved F or W. The order of the fields is V gene, CDR3 length, clone size, J gene, D gene, CDR3 DNA, CDR3 protein. The D gene is left open where the match is weak. Part of the rows lack a size; the others show once, few, many or a class for expanded clones.

TRBV19,12,NA,TRBJ1-5,NA,TGTGCCAGTAGTATAGTTGGCCAGCCCCAGCATTTT,CASSIVGQPQHF
TRBV7-2,17,NA,TRBJ2-6,NA,TGTGCCAGCAGCCTTTGGAAGGGGTTCGGTGGGGCCAACGTCCTGACTTTC,CASSLWKGFGGANVLTF
TRBV28,15,once,TRBJ1-2,TRBD1,TGTGCCAGCAGTCCTCGCTTGACAGGGGACTATGGCTACACCTTC,CASSPRLTGDYGYTF
TRBV15,13,once,TRBJ1-1,NA,TGTGCCACCAGCAGAGATGGGGACTCTGAAGCTTTCTTT,CATSRDGDSEAFF
TRBV5-1,17,NA,TRBJ2-7,NA,TGCGCCAGCAGCCCCGGGACGAATTCATCAGCCATCTACGAGCAGTACTTC,CASSPGTNSSAIYEQYF
TRBV5-4,15,NA,TRBJ1-1,TRBD1,TGTGCCAGCAGCCCGGGACAGGGGGTATGCACTGAAGCTTTCTTT,CASSPGQGVCTEAFF
TRBV5-6,16,NA,TRBJ2-3,NA,TGTGCCAGCAGCTTACAGGGTTTCTCGAGCACAGATACGCAGTATTTT,CASSLQGFSSTDTQYF
TRBV28,15,NA,TRBJ2-7,NA,TGTGCCAGCAGTTGGATCAGTTGGTGTAAGAACGAGCAGTACTTC,CASSWISWCKNEQYF
TRBV7-9,13,NA,TRBJ2-1,TRBD1,TGTGCCAGCAACCATACCGACAGGGGTGAGCAGTTCTTC,CASNHTDRGEQFF
TRBV10-3,14,NA,TRBJ1-3,NA,TGTGCCATCAGTCAACAGGGAACTGGAAACACCATATATTTT,CAISQQGTGNTIYF
TRBV7-3,13,NA,TRBJ1-1,TRBD1,TGTGCCAGCAGCCCCGGACAGGCCCTTGAAGCTTTCTTT,CASSPGQALEAFF
TRBV10-3,13,NA,TRBJ1-4,NA,TGTGCCATCAGTGGCACAACTAATGAAAAACTGTTTTTT,CAISGTTNEKLFF
TRBV4-2,18,NA,TRBJ1-1,NA,TGTGCCAGCAGCCAGGGCCTGTGGCTGCAGGGCGTAAACACTGAAGCTTTCTTT,CASSQGLWLQGVNTEAFF
TRBV12-5,16,once,TRBJ2-3,NA,TGTGCTAGTGGTTTGGGGGAGGGGACAGTTCCTTTTACGCAGTATTTT,CASGLGEGTVPFTQYF
TRBV14,13,NA,TRBJ2-7,NA,TGTGCCAGCAGCCCCCTTGGCCCCCACGAGCAGTACTTC,CASSPLGPHEQYF
TRBV27,19,NA,TRBJ2-1,TRBD2,TGTGCCAGCAGTTTGGGGACTAGCGGGTTAGTGGTCTCCTACAATGAGCAGTTCTTC,CASSLGTSGLVVSYNEQFF
TRBV15,15,NA,TRBJ2-5,NA,TGTGCCACCAGCAGAGACACAGGGTGGGGGGAGACCCAGTACTTC,CATSRDTGWGETQYF
TRBV30,16,NA,TRBJ1-3,NA,TGTGCCTGGAGTGATATCTCGCTCGGGTCTGGAAACACCATATATTTT,CAWSDISLGSGNTIYF
TRBV7-9,17,NA,TRBJ1-5,NA,TGTGCCAGCAGCTTGGGTACAGGGAGCCCAACTAATCAGCCCCAGCATTTT,CASSLGTGSPTNQPQHF
TRBV28,13,NA,TRBJ2-3,TRBD1,TGTGCCAGCAGAACAGGGGGCCCAGATACGCAGTATTTT,CASRTGGPDTQYF
TRBV19,14,NA,TRBJ2-5,NA,TGTGCCAGTAGTATGGTTGCCCCGCGCCAGACCCAGTACTTC,CASSMVAPRQTQYF
TRBV5-1,15,NA,TRBJ1-2,TRBD1,TGCGCCAGCAGCGGGGACAGGGGCGCAGACTATGGCTACACCTTC,CASSGDRGADYGYTF
TRBV6-4,15,NA,TRBJ2-1,NA,TGTGCCAGCAGTAGGGGTCCCAGCTCCTACAATGAGCAGTTCTTC,CASSRGPSSYNEQFF
TRBV28,16,NA,TRBJ2-1,TRBD2,TGTGCCAGCAGTTTACCTAGCGGGAGAGCCTACAATGAGCAGTTCTTC,CASSLPSGRAYNEQFF
TRBV5-1,16,NA,TRBJ2-2,TRBD1,TGCGCCAGCAGCTTGGCCAAGGGGGCGCTGACCGGGGAGCTGTTTTTT,CASSLAKGALTGELFF
TRBV28,18,NA,TRBJ2-5,NA,TGTGCCAGCAGATCGACGGTGACCCTGTTCCGCCTAGGGGAGACCCAGTACTTC,CASRSTVTLFRLGETQYF
TRBV13,17,NA,TRBJ2-7,TRBD2,TGTGCCAGCAGCCTTTCCGGGACTAGCGGCGAAGGGTACGAGCAGTACTTC,CASSLSGTSGEGYEQYF
TRBV7-9,15,NA,TRBJ2-1,TRBD1,TGTGCCAGCAGCTTAGCACCGGGACAGGGGGTTGAGCAGTTCTTC,CASSLAPGQGVEQFF
TRBV23-1,16,NA,TRBJ1-1,TRBD1,TGCGCCAGCAGAAGGGGGACAGGGGCCTCGTCCGCTGAAGCTTTCTTT,CASRRGTGASSAEAFF
TRBV9,15,NA,TRBJ2-7,TRBD1,TGTGCCAGCAGCCCAGGGGGCCAGGAGGACTACGAGCAGTACTTC,CASSPGGQEDYEQYF
TRBV9,14,NA,TRBJ2-1,TRBD1,TGTGCCAGAGGGACAGAAACTGTCTACAATGAGCAGTTCTTC,CARGTETVYNEQFF
TRBV30,16,NA,TRBJ1-6,NA,TGTGCCTGGAGTGTTTCGGATAAGGGGGAGGATTCACCCCTCCACTTT,CAWSVSDKGEDSPLHF
TRBV4-1,15,NA,TRBJ2-7,NA,TGCGCCAGCAGCCAAGCTACGTCTAGCGAGTACGAGCAGTACTTC,CASSQATSSEYEQYF
TRBV28,15,NA,TRBJ1-5,TRBD1,TGTGCCAGCAGGTCGACAGGGTGTGGCAATCAGCCCCAGCATTTT,CASRSTGCGNQPQHF
TRBV7-3,17,NA,TRBJ1-4,TRBD1,TGTGCCAGCAGCCTTGCCGAACTGAGGGGGCTTAATGAAAAACTGTTTTTT,CASSLAELRGLNEKLFF
TRBV30,13,NA,TRBJ1-3,NA,TGTGCCTGGAGTAGCGGGGACGGAAACACCATATATTTT,CAWSSGDGNTIYF
TRBV5-4,12,NA,TRBJ1-2,NA,TGTGCCAGCAGGAGACACGGGTTGGGCTACACCTTC,CASRRHGLGYTF
TRBV11-2,16,NA,TRBJ2-1,NA,TGTGCCAGCAGCCCAAAGGCAGAGACTCCTTACAATGAGCAGTTCTTC,CASSPKAETPYNEQFF
TRBV27,14,NA,TRBJ2-2,TRBD1,TGTGCCAGCAGCTCCGGGACAGGGGCCGGGGAGCTGTTTTTT,CASSSGTGAGELFF
TRBV28,15,NA,TRBJ2-2,NA,TGTGCCAGCAGTCGAGGACCCCAGTACACCGGGGAGCTGTTTTTT,CASSRGPQYTGELFF